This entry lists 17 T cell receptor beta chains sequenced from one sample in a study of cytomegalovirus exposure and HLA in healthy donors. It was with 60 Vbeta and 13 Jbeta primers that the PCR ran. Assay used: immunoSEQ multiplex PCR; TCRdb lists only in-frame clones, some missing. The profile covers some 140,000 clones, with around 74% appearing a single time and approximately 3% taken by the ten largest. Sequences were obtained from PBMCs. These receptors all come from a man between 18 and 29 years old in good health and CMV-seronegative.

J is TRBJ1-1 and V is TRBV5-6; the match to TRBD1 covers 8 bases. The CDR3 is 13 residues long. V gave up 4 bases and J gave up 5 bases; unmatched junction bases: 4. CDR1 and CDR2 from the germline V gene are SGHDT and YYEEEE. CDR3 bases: TGTGCCAGCAGCCGACAGGGGAGGACTGAAGCTTTCTTT. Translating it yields CASSRQGRTEAFF. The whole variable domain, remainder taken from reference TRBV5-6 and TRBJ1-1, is DAGVTQSPTHLIKTRGQQVTLRCSPKSGHDTVSWYQQALGQGPQFIFQYYEEEERQRGNFPDRFSGHQFPNYSSELNVNALLLGDSALYLCASSRQGRTEAFFGQGTRLTVV.

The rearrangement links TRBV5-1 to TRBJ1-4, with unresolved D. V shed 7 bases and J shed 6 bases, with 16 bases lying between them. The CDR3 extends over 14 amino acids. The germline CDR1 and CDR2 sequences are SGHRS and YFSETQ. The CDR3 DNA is TGCGCCAGCTCGATTGTGGGCGGGGATGAAAAACTGTTTTTT. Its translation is CASSIVGGDEKLFF.

The DNA for the CDR3 is TGTGCCAGCAGCTTGGCTCAGGAGGGGAAGAGGAGCTCCTACGAGCAGTACGTC. Amino acid sequence: CASSLAQEGKRSSYEQYV. The chain recombines TRBV5-5 with TRBJ2-7, with D perhaps matching TRBD2 (6 bases). This CDR3 has 18 residues. Germline V gene data show CDR1 as SGHKS and CDR2 as YYEKEE (reference sequence). Trimming removed 0 bases from V and 0 bases from J, with 19 bases in between.

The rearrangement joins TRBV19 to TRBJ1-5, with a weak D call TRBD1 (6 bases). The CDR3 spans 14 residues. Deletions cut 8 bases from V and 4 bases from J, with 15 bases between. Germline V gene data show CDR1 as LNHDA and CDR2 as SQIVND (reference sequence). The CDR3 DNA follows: TGTGCCAGTTCCATGGACAGTCGGAATCAGCCCCAGCATTTT. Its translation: CASSMDSRNQPQHF. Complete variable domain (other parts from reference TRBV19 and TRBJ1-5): DGGITQSPKYLFRKEGQNVTLSCEQNLNHDAMYWYRQDPGQGLRLIYYSQIVNDFQKGDIAEGYSVSREKKESFPLTVTSAQKNPTAFYLCASSMDSRNQPQHFGDGTRLSIL.

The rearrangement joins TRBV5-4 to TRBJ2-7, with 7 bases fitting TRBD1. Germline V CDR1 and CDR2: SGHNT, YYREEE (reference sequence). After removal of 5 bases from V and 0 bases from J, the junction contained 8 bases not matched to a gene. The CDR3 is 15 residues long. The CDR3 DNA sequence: TGTGCCAGCAGTCCTACGACAGGGAGCTCCTACGAGCAGTACGTC. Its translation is CASSPTTGSSYEQYV.

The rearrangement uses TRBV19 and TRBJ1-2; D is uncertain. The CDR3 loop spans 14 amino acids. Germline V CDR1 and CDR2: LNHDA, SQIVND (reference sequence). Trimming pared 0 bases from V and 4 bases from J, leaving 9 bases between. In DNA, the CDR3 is TGTGCCAGTAGTATAGAGCCGGGAATCTATGGCTACACCTTC. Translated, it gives CASSIEPGIYGYTF. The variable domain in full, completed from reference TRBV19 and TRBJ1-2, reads DGGITQSPKYLFRKEGQNVTLSCEQNLNHDAMYWYRQDPGQGLRLIYYSQIVNDFQKGDIAEGYSVSREKKESFPLTVTSAQKNPTAFYLCASSIEPGIYGYTFGSGTRLTVV.

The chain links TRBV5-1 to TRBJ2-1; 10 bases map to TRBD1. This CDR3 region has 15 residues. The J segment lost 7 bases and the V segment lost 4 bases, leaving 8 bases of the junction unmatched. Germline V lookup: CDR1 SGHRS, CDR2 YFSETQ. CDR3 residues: CASSAPGQGQNEQFF. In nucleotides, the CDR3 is TGCGCCAGCAGCGCACCGGGACAGGGGCAAAATGAGCAGTTCTTC.

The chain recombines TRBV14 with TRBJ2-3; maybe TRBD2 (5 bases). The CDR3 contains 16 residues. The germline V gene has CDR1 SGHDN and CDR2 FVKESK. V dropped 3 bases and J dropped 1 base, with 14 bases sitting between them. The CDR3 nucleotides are TGTGCCAGCAGCCACCGACGGGGTTTTGGCACAGATACGCAGTATTTT. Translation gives CASSHRRGFGTDTQYF.

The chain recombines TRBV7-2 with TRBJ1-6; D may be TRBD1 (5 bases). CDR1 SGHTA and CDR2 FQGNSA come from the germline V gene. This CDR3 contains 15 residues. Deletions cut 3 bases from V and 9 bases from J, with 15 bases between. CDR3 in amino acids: CASSLRRGGFSPLHF. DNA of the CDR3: TGTGCCAGCAGCTTGCGGCGGGGGGGGTTTTCACCCCTCCACTTT.

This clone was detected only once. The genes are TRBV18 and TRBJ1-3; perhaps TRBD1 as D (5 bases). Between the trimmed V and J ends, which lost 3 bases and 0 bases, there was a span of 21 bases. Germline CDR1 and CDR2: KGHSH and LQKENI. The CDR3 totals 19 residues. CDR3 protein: CASSPTDTLGRGSGNTIYF. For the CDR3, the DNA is TGTGCCAGCTCACCGACGGACACCCTCGGACGTGGCTCTGGAAACACCATATATTTT.

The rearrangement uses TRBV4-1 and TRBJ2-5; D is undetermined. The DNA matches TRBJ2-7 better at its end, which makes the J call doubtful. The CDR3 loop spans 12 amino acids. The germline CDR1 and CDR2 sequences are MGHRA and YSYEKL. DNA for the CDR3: TGCGCCAGCAGCCATCCATCCTACGAGCAGTACTTC. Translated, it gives CASSHPSYEQYF.

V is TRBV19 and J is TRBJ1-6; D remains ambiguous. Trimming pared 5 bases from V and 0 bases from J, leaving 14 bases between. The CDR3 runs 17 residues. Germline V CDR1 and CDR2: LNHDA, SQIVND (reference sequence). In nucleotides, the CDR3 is TGTGCCAGTAGTCTCCGGGGTTTGAGCTCCTATAATTCACCCCTCCACTTT. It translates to CASSLRGLSSYNSPLHF. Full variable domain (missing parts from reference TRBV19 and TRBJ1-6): DGGITQSPKYLFRKEGQNVTLSCEQNLNHDAMYWYRQDPGQGLRLIYYSQIVNDFQKGDIAEGYSVSREKKESFPLTVTSAQKNPTAFYLCASSLRGLSSYNSPLHFGNGTRLTVT.

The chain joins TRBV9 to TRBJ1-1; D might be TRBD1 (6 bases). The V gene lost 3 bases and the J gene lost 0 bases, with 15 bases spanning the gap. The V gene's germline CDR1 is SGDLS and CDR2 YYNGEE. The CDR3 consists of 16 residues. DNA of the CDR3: TGTGCCAGCAGCGCCGAATATACAGGGATGAACACTGAAGCTTTCTTT. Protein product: CASSAEYTGMNTEAFF.

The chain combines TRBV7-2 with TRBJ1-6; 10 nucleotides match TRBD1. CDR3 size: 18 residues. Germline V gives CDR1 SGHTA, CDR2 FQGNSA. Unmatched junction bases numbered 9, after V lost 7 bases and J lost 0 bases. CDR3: CASTQTGGLASYNSPLHF. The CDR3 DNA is TGTGCCAGCACCCAGACAGGGGGCCTTGCCTCCTATAATTCACCCCTCCACTTT.

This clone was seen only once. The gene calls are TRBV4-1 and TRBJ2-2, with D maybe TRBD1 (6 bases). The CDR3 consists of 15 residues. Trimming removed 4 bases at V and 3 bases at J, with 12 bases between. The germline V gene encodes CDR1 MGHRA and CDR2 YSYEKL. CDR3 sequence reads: CASSLRRQDTGELFF. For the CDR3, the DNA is TGCGCCAGCAGCCTGAGAAGACAGGACACCGGGGAGCTGTTTTTT.

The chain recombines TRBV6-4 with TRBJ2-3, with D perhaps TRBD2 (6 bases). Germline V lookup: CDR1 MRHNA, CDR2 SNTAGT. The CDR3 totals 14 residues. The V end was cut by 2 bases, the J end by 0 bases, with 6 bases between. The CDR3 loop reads CASSDGTSTDTQYF. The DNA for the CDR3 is TGTGCCAGCAGTGACGGGACTAGCACAGATACGCAGTATTTT.

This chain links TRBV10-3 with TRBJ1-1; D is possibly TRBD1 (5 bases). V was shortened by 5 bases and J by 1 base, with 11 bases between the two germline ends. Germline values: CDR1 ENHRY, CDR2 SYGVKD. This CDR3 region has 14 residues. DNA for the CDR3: TGTGCCATCAGTAAGGGACTCGCGAACACTGAAGCTTTCTTT. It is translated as CAISKGLANTEAFF.